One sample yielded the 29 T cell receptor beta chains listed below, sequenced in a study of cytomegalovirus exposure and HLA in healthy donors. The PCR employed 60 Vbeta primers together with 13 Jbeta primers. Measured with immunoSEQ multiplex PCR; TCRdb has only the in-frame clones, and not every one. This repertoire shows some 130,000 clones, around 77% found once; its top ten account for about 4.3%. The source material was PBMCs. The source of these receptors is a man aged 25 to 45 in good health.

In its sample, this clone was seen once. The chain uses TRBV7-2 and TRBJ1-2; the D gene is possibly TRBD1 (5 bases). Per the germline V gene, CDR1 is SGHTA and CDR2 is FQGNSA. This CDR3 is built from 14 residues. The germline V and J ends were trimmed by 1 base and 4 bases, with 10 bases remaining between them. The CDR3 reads CASSLEGALYGYTF. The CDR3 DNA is TGTGCCAGCAGCTTAGAAGGGGCCCTCTATGGCTACACCTTC. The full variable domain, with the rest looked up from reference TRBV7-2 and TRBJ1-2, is GAGVSQSPSNKVTEKGKDVELRCDPISGHTALYWYRQSLGQGLEFLIYFQGNSAPDKSGLPSDRFSAERTGGSVSTLTIQRTQQEDSAVYLCASSLEGALYGYTFGSGTRLTVV.

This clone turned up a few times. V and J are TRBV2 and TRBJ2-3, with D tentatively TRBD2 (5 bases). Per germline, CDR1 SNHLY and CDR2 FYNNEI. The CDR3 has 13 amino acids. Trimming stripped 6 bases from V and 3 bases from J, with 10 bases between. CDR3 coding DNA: TGTGCCAGCAGGGTTCGGGGAACAGATACGCAGTATTTT. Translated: CASRVRGTDTQYF.

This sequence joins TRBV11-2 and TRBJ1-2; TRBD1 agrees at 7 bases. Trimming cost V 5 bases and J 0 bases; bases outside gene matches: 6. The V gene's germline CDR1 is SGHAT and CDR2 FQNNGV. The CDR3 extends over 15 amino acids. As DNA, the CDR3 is TGTGCCAGCAGCCCTCTAGGGGGCTCTAACTATGGCTACACCTTC. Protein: CASSPLGGSNYGYTF.

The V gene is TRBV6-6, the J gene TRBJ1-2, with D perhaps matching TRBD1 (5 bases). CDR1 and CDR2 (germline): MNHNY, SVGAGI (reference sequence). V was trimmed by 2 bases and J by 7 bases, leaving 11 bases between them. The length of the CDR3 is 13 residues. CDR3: CASSYPGVGGYTF. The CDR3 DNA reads TGTGCCAGCAGTTACCCGGGGGTGGGTGGCTACACCTTC.

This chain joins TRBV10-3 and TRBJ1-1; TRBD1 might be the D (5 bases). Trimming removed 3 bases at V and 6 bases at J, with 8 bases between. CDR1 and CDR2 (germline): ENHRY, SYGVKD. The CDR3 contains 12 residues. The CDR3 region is CAISEGQPEAFF. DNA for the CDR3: TGTGCCATCAGTGAAGGACAACCTGAAGCTTTCTTT.

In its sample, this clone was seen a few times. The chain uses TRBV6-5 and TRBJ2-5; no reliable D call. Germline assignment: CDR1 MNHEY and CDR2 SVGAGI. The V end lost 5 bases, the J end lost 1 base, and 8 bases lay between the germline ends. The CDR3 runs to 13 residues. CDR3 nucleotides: TGTGCCAGCAGTCAGGTCCCCCAAGAGACCCAGTACTTC. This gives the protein CASSQVPQETQYF.

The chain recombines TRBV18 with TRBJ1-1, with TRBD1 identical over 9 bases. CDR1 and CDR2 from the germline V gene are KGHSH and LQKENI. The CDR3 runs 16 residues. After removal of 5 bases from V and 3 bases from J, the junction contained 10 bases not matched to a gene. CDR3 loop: CASSTTGGAQHTEAFF. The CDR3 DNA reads TGTGCCAGCTCAACTACAGGGGGCGCGCAGCACACTGAAGCTTTCTTT. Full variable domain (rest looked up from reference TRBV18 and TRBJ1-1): NAGVMQNPRHLVRRRGQEARLRCSPMKGHSHVYWYRQLPEEGLKFMVYLQKENIIDESGMPKERFSAEFPKEGPSILRIQQVVRGDSAAYFCASSTTGGAQHTEAFFGQGTRLTVV.

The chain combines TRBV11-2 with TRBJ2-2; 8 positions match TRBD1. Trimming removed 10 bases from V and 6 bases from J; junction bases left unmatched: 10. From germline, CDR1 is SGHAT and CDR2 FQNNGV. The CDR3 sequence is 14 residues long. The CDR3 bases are TGTGCCACCAGGCAGGGGGCAATAGCCGGGGAGCTGTTTTTT. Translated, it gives CATRQGAIAGELFF.

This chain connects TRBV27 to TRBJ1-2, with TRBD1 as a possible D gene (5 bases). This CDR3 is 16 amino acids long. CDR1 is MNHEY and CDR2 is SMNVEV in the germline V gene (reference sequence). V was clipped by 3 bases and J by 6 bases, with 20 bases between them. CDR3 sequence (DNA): TGTGCCAGCAGTTTTAGCAGGGTTCCTTTGAGTAATGGCTACACCTTC. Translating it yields CASSFSRVPLSNGYTF.

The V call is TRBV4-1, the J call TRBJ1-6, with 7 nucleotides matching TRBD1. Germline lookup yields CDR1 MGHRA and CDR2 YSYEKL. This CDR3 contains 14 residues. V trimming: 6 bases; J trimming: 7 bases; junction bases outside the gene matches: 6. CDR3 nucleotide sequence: TGCGCCAGCAGACGACAGGGTCTAAATTCACCCCTCCACTTT. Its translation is CASRRQGLNSPLHF.

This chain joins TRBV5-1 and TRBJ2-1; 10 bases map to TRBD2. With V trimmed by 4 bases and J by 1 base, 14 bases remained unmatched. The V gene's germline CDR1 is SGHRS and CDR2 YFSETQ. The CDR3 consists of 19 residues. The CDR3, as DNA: TGCGCCAGCAGCCCCGCGGGCCTAGCGGGGGACCCTTCCTACAATGAGCAGTTCTTC. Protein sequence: CASSPAGLAGDPSYNEQFF.

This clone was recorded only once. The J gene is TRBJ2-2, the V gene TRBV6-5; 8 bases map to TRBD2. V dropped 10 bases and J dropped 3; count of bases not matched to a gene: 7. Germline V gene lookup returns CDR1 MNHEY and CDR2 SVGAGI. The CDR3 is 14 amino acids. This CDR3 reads CATRIAGYTGELFF. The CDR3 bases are TGTGCCACCCGAATAGCGGGATACACCGGGGAGCTGTTTTTT.

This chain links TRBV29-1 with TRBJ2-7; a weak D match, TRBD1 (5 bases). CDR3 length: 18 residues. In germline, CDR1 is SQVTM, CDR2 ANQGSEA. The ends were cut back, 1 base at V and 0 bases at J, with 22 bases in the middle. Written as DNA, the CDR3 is TGCAGCGTTGAAGCCAGGGCCCTGGGTGGTTTGAGCTCCTACGAGCAGTACTTC. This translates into CSVEARALGGLSSYEQYF.

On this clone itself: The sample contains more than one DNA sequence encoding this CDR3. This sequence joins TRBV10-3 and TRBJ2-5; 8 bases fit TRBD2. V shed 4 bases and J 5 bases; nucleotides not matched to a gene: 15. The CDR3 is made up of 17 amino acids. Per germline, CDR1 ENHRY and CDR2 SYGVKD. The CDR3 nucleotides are TGTGCCATCAGTGCAGGTCGGGCTAGCGGGTTCCCCGAGACCCAGTACTTC. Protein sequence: CAISAGRASGFPETQYF.

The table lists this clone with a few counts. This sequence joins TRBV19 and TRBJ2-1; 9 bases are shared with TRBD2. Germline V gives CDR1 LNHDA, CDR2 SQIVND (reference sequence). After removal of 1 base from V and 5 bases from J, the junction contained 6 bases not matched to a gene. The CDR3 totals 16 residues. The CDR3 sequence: CASSIVAGGPNNEQFF. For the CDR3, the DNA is TGTGCCAGTAGTATAGTGGCGGGAGGGCCAAACAATGAGCAGTTCTTC.

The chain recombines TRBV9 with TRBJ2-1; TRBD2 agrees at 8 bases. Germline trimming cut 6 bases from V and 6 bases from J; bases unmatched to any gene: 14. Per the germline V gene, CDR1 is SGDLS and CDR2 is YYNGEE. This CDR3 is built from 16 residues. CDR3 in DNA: TGTGCCAGCACCCCCTCACTAGCGGAGGGGGGCAATGAGCAGTTCTTC. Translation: CASTPSLAEGGNEQFF.

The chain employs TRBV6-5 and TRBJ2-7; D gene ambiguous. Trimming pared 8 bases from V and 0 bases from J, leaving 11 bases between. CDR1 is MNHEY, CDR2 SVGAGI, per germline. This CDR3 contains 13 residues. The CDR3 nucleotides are TGTGCCAGCGGGCAGGCGAGCTCCTACGAGCAGTACTTC. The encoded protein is CASGQASSYEQYF.

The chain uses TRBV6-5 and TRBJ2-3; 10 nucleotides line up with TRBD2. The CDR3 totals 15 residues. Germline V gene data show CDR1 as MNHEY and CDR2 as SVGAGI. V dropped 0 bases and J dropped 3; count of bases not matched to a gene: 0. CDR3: CASSYSLAGTDTQYF. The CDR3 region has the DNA TGTGCCAGCAGTTACTCACTAGCGGGAACAGATACGCAGTATTTT.

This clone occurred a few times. CDR3 region: CASSDVRGRKAFF. The CDR3 nucleotides are TGTGCCAGCAGTGATGTCCGGGGAAGGAAAGCTTTCTTT. The chain uses TRBV6-1 and TRBJ1-1; D is unresolved. The germline CDR1 and CDR2 sequences are MNHNS and SASEGT. Trimming stripped 3 bases from V and 9 bases from J, with 14 bases between. The CDR3 has 13 amino acids.

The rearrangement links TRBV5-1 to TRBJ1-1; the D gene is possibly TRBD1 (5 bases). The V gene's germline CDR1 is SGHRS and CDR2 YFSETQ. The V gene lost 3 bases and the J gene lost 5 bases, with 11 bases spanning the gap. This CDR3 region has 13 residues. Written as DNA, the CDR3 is TGCGCCAGCAGCTCCCCCGGGGGAACTGAAGCTTTCTTT. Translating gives CASSSPGGTEAFF.

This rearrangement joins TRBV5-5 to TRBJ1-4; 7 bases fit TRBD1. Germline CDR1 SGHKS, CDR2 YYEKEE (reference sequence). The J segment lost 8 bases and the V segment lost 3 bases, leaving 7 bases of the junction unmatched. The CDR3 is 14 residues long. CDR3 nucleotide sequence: TGTGCCAGCAGCTCACTTGACAGGGCCGAAAAACTGTTTTTT. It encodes CASSSLDRAEKLFF.

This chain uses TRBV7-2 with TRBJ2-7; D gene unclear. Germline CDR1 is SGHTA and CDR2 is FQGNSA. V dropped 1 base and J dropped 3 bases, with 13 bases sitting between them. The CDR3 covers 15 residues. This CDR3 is CASSLDGPPNYEQYF. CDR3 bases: TGTGCCAGCAGCTTAGATGGGCCCCCTAACTACGAGCAGTACTTC.

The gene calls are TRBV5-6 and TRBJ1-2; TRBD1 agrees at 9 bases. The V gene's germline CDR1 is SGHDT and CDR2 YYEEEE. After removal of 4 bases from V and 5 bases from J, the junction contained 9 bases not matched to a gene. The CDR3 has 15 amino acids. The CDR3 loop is CASSNRDRAVYGYTF. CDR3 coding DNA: TGTGCCAGCAGCAACCGGGACAGGGCTGTATATGGCTACACCTTC.

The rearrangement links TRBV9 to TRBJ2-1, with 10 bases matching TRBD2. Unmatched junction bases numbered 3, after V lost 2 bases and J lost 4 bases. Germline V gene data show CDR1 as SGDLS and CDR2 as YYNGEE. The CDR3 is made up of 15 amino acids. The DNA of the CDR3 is TGTGCCAGCAGCGTCACTAGCGGGGCTTACAATGAGCAGTTCTTC. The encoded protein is CASSVTSGAYNEQFF.

The CDR3 sequence is CASSPGTGGFNEQFF. CDR3 bases: TGCGCCAGCAGCCCCGGGACAGGGGGGTTCAATGAGCAGTTCTTC. V and J are TRBV4-3 and TRBJ2-1, with TRBD1 matching 11 bases. Losses at the gene ends were 4 bases for V and 6 bases for J; bases not matched to a gene: 5. Looked up from germline, CDR1 is LGHNA and CDR2 is YSLEER. CDR3 size: 15 residues.

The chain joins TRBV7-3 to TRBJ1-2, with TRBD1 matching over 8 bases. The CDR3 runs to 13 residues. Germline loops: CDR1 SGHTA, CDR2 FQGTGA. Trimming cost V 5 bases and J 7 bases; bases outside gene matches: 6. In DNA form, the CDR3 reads TGTGCCAGCAGCCCAGGGGGCGCGGGTGGCTACACCTTC. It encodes CASSPGGAGGYTF.

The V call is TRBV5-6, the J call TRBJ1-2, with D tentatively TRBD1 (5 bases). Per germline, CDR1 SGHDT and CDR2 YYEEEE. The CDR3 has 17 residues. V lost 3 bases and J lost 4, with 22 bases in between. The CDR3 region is CASSSLTPIQASYGYTF. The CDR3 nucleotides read TGTGCCAGCAGCTCGCTAACCCCAATACAGGCCTCCTATGGCTACACCTTC.

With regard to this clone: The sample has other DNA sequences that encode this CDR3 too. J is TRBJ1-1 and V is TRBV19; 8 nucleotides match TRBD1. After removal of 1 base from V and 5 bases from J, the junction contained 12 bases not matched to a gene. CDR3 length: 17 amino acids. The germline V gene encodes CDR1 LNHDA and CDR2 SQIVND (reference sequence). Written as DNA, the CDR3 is TGTGCCAGTAGTATAGGGGGCAGGGGGCTGGAGAGGACTGAAGCTTTCTTT. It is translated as CASSIGGRGLERTEAFF. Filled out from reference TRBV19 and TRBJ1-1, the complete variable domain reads DGGITQSPKYLFRKEGQNVTLSCEQNLNHDAMYWYRQDPGQGLRLIYYSQIVNDFQKGDIAEGYSVSREKKESFPLTVTSAQKNPTAFYLCASSIGGRGLERTEAFFGQGTRLTVV.

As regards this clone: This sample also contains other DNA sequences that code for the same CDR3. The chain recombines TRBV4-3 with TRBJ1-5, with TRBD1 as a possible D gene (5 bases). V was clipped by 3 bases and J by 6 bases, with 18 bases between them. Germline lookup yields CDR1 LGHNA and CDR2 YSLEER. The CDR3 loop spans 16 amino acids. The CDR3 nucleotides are TGCGCCAGCAGCCAGGATCTTATAAGGGGAGGTCAGCCCCAGCATTTT. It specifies CASSQDLIRGGQPQHF.